These 26 T cell receptor beta chains were all obtained from the same sample, sequenced in a study of blood T cells in healthy people across ages. Next came a second PCR, run for about 7 to 12 cycles, which used a sample-barcoded 5' primer along with a J-beta primer mix. Each CDR3 protein is one row after TCRdb ran MiXCR on the 5' RACE reads. The data hold roughly 1.5 million distinct CDR3 sequences, with roughly two fifths observed a single time. Source material: blood. The receptors derive from a woman between 18 and 30 years old in good health.

This clonotype was observed a handful of times. The rearrangement links TRBV2 to TRBJ2-7; 7 positions agree with TRBD1. Unmatched junction bases numbered 3, after V lost 3 bases and J lost 1 base. The CDR3 extends over 14 amino acids. Germline-derived CDR1 and CDR2 are SNHLY and FYNNEI. The CDR3 loop reads CASSDSRGSYEQYF. The DNA for the CDR3 is TGTGCCAGCAGTGACAGCAGGGGGTCCTACGAGCAGTACTTC.

The rearrangement links TRBV6-2 or TRBV6-3 to TRBJ2-7; the D is unclear. The CDR3 extends over 12 amino acids. The V end was cut by 7 bases, the J end by 2 bases, with 9 bases between. CDR1 and CDR2 (germline): MNHEY, SVGEGT. The DNA of the CDR3 is TGTGCCAGCACCTCCGCCCCCTACGAGCAGTACTTC. This translates into CASTSAPYEQYF.

This rearrangement joins TRBV6-2 or TRBV6-3 to TRBJ2-1, with 7 nucleotides matching TRBD2. The V and J ends lost 6 bases and 10 bases, in that order; junction bases with no gene match: 6. The germline V gene has CDR1 MNHEY and CDR2 SVGEGT. This CDR3 is 12 amino acids long. This CDR3 reads CASSTTSVEQFF. CDR3 in DNA: TGTGCCAGCAGCACCACTAGCGTAGAGCAGTTCTTC.

The CDR3, as DNA: TGTGCCAGCCAAGGGACAGGGAAAAACTACGAGCAGTACTTC. It translates to CASQGTGKNYEQYF. The rearrangement joins TRBV28 to TRBJ2-5, with 9 bases fitting TRBD1. Judging by the DNA end, TRBJ2-7 fits better; the J call may be wrong. CDR1 is MDHEN and CDR2 is SYDVKM in the germline V gene. There are 14 residues in the CDR3.

The chain joins TRBV12-3 or TRBV12-4 to TRBJ2-7, with no clear D. The J call is uncertain, as TRBJ2-5 better fits the DNA end. The CDR3 totals 14 residues. The CDR3 DNA reads as TGTGCCAGCAGTGACACAGAGGCCCGGGAGACCCAGTACTTC. Protein product: CASSDTEARETQYF.

Only a few counts were recorded for this clonotype. The chain employs TRBV7-6 and TRBJ1-6; TRBD1 aligns across 7 bases. This CDR3 has 18 residues. V lost 1 base to trimming and J lost 14 bases; unmatched junction nucleotides: 20. CDR1 is SGHVS and CDR2 is FNYEAQ in the germline V gene. CDR3 sequence (DNA): TGTGCCAGCAGCTTAGACCACGGGACAGCGGGTGGAATTAGGGCCCTCCACTTT. This codes for CASSLDHGTAGGIRALHF.

This clonotype was detected many times. The chain joins TRBV20-1 to TRBJ2-1; perhaps TRBD1 as D (6 bases). The germline gives CDR1 DFQATT, CDR2 SNEGSKA (reference sequence). CDR3 length equals 15 residues. V was pared by 1 base and J by 3 bases, with 13 bases between. In nucleotides, the CDR3 is TGCAGTGCTAGAGTACCAGGGGCTGACTACAATGAGCAGTTCTTC. Residues: CSARVPGADYNEQFF.

A few counts support this clonotype. The chain combines TRBV9 with TRBJ1-2; a possible D gene is TRBD1 (5 bases). This CDR3 region has 13 residues. Germline values: CDR1 SGDLS, CDR2 YYNGEE. The germline V and J ends were trimmed by 4 bases and 8 bases, with 15 bases remaining between them. DNA of the CDR3: TGTGCCAGCAGCCCCCGGGACCCCTGGGGCTACACCTTC. It is translated as CASSPRDPWGYTF.

There are a few counts of this clonotype. The chain combines TRBV7-2 with TRBJ2-3; TRBD1 agrees at 8 bases. Unmatched junction bases numbered 9, after V lost 11 bases and J lost 5 bases. Germline V CDR1 and CDR2: SGHTA, FQGNSA. CDR3 length: 13 residues. The CDR3 coding sequence is TGTGCCGAGAGGCAGGGGGCAGGAGATACGCAGTATTTT. Translated: CAERQGAGDTQYF.

CDR3 sequence: CASSYVTSGSGQFF. In DNA form, the CDR3 reads TGTGCCAGCAGTTACGTTACTAGCGGGAGTGGGCAGTTCTTC. The chain couples TRBV6-5 to TRBJ2-1; 11 positions match TRBD2. The CDR3 runs 14 residues. V dropped 2 bases and J dropped 12; count of bases not matched to a gene: 6. Germline V lookup: CDR1 MNHEY, CDR2 SVGAGI.

V is TRBV3-1 and J is TRBJ1-1; possible D gene TRBD1, 6 bases. CDR3 size: 14 residues. Germline V CDR1 and CDR2: LGHDT, YNNKEL (reference sequence). V lost 4 bases to trimming and J lost 4 bases, with 13 bases between them. CDR3 loop: CASSRYGQSTEAFF. CDR3 in DNA: TGTGCCAGCAGCCGTTACGGACAGTCCACTGAAGCTTTCTTT.

With regard to this clonotype: One end of the junction is discordant with germline, which a read error may explain. V usage is TRBV5-1 and J usage is TRBJ1-1; perhaps TRBD1 as D (6 bases). The CDR3 runs to 15 residues. Per the germline V gene, CDR1 is SGHRS and CDR2 is YFSETQ. The CDR3 DNA reads as TGCGCCAGCAGCTTGGAAACAGGGTGGAACACCGAAGCTTTCTTT. Translation: CASSLETGWNTEAFF.

The chain uses TRBV9 and TRBJ2-1, with TRBD1 matching 11 bases. CDR1 is SGDLS and CDR2 is YYNGEE in the germline V gene. Trimming cost V 3 bases and J 3 bases; bases outside gene matches: 5. There are 16 residues in the CDR3. CDR3 nucleotide sequence: TGTGCCAGCAGCGGATCGGACAGGGGGCTCTACAATGAGCAGTTCTTC. Its protein is CASSGSDRGLYNEQFF. Complete variable domain (other parts from reference TRBV9 and TRBJ2-1): DSGVTQTPKHLITATGQRVTLRCSPRSGDLSVYWYQQSLDQGLQFLIQYYNGEERAKGNILERFSAQQFPDLHSELNLSSLELGDSALYFCASSGSDRGLYNEQFFGPGTRLTVL.

V is TRBV11-2 and J is TRBJ2-1; a possible D gene is TRBD2 (6 bases). Germline loops: CDR1 SGHAT, CDR2 FQNNGV. This CDR3 is 16 amino acids long. Trimming pared 5 bases from V and 0 bases from J, leaving 14 bases between. The CDR3 coding sequence is TGTGCCAGCAGCCGGACTGGGGGGTTCTCCTACAATGAGCAGTTCTTC. Protein sequence: CASSRTGGFSYNEQFF.

The chain couples TRBV7-9 to TRBJ2-7, with D unresolved. The germline CDR1 and CDR2 sequences are SEHNR and FQNEAQ (reference sequence). Trimming left V 4 bases short and J 2 bases short, with 9 bases between. The CDR3 has 13 amino acids. CDR3 coding DNA: TGTGCCAGCAGCTCACAGAAAACCTACGAGCAGTACTTC. This gives the protein CASSSQKTYEQYF.

V and J are TRBV9 and TRBJ1-2, with 7 bases fitting TRBD1. The germline V gene has CDR1 SGDLS and CDR2 YYNGEE. The V gene end was trimmed by 2 bases and the J gene end by 8 bases; junction bases not matched to a gene: 12. This CDR3 is built from 15 residues. The CDR3 bases are TGTGCCAGCAGCGTCGGAACAGGGGCATTTGGGGGCTACACCTTC. It codes for CASSVGTGAFGGYTF.

This clonotype was detected only a few times. This chain uses TRBV27 with TRBJ1-2, with D possibly TRBD1 on 5 matching bases. Trimming left V 5 bases short and J 9 bases short, with 22 bases between. Per the germline V gene, CDR1 is MNHEY and CDR2 is SMNVEV (reference sequence). The CDR3 runs to 15 residues. The CDR3 DNA sequence: TGTGCCAGCAGTATCAGACGGGGCCCCCCATGGAGCTACACCTTC. The encoded protein is CASSIRRGPPWSYTF.

The genes are TRBV29-1 and TRBJ1-1; 8 bases fit TRBD1. The length of the CDR3 is 15 residues. Per germline, CDR1 SQVTM and CDR2 ANQGSEA. V shed 2 bases and J 4 bases; nucleotides not matched to a gene: 9. CDR3 protein: CSVELRGRSGTEAFF. The CDR3 DNA is TGCAGCGTTGAACTCAGGGGGCGTTCTGGCACTGAAGCTTTCTTT.

The table lists this clonotype with a count of one. The V and J genes are TRBV28 and TRBJ2-5; tentatively, D is TRBD2 (5 bases). This CDR3 comprises 12 residues. The V end lost 2 bases, the J end lost 11 bases, and 12 bases lay between the germline ends. Germline CDR1 reads MDHEN; CDR2 reads SYDVKM. The CDR3 sequence is CASSLPLGGQYF. The CDR3 DNA is TGTGCCAGCAGTTTACCCCTGGGCGGGCAGTACTTC.

The chain has TRBV14 and TRBJ2-1; possibly TRBD2 for D (6 bases). This CDR3 has 13 residues. The germline CDR1 and CDR2 sequences are SGHDN and FVKESK. V lost 1 base and J lost 10, with 11 bases in between. The CDR3 loop reads CASSQARAGEQFF. CDR3 DNA: TGTGCCAGCAGCCAAGCGAGGGCGGGAGAGCAGTTCTTC.

This clonotype has a handful of counts. The chain recombines TRBV4-1 with TRBJ2-3; 9 bases line up with TRBD1. With V trimmed by 4 bases and J by 5 bases, 7 bases remained unmatched. The CDR3 spans 15 residues. The germline V gene encodes CDR1 MGHRA and CDR2 YSYEKL. CDR3 sequence reads: CASSPRDREGDTQYF. The CDR3 DNA sequence: TGCGCCAGCAGCCCTAGGGACAGGGAGGGAGATACGCAGTATTTT.

The chain joins TRBV6-6 to TRBJ2-5; no clear D. The CDR3 extends over 15 amino acids. Looked up from germline, CDR1 is MNHNY and CDR2 is SVGAGI (reference sequence). Trimming took 0 bases from V and 1 from J, leaving 9 bases between them. CDR3 sequence: CASSYSWPAQETQYF. The CDR3 DNA reads as TGTGCCAGCAGTTACTCGTGGCCAGCCCAAGAGACCCAGTACTTC.

The chain recombines TRBV20-1 with TRBJ2-1; 8 bases agree with TRBD2. Germline V gives CDR1 DFQATT, CDR2 SNEGSKA (reference sequence). The length of the CDR3 is 14 residues. The V and J ends lost 5 bases and 5 bases, in that order; junction bases with no gene match: 8. CDR3 in amino acids: CSACSGAWDNEQFF. The CDR3 DNA follows: TGCAGTGCTTGTAGCGGGGCCTGGGACAATGAGCAGTTCTTC.

The rearrangement links TRBV6-1 to TRBJ1-2; 7 bases fit TRBD1. With 4 bases clipped from V and 3 bases from J, the junction kept 5 bases outside the gene matches. Germline-derived CDR1 and CDR2 are MNHNS and SASEGT. The CDR3 is made up of 14 amino acids. CDR3 coding DNA: TGTGCCAGCAGTGCACAGGGGACCCACTATGGCTACACCTTC. Its translation is CASSAQGTHYGYTF.

This clonotype has only one observation. At one end the junction does not follow the germline gene, possibly because of a read error. This chain uses TRBV24-1 with TRBJ2-3, with 8 bases fitting TRBD2. Germline CDR1 and CDR2: KGHDR and SFDVKD. CDR3 length equals 14 residues. Written as DNA, the CDR3 is TGTACCACCAGTCCCGGGGGGGCCACAGATACGCAGTATTTT. Its translation: CTTSPGGATDTQYF.

This clonotype appeared a few times. The chain is built from TRBV6-5 and TRBJ1-2; D may be TRBD1 (6 bases). The CDR3 consists of 13 residues. Germline loops: CDR1 MNHEY, CDR2 SVGAGI. Trimming pared 2 bases from V and 6 bases from J, leaving 10 bases between. The CDR3 region has the DNA TGTGCCAGCAGTTACGTGACAGGCGATGGCTACACCTTC. It specifies CASSYVTGDGYTF.